The present TCR beta chain was sequenced within a study of post-analysis software for immune sequencing data. Study-wide background: Courses of disease covered relapsing-remitting, secondary progressive and progressive-relapsing multiple sclerosis. Notes on the study in general: Controls had lower frequencies than patients of about five TRBV segments, which included TRBV5-6, TRBV5-1 and TRBV20-1. Those samples that were prepared in the same batch co-clustered strongly by F measure. For normalized Chao1 diversity, multiple sclerosis patients scored significantly lower than controls did.

Prepared libraries of TCR beta cDNA carried unique molecular identifiers. cDNA molecules numbering approximately 500,000 came from roughly 0.93 to 9.6 million T cells. Each CDR3 protein is one row after TCRdb ran MiXCR on the PCR reads. The table has fewer than 550,000 distinct CDR3 sequences, roughly 34% seen once. To note about this clonotype: The antigen remains undetermined.

This CDR3 spans 13 amino acids. Trimming removed 6 bases from V and 7 bases from J, with 18 bases in between. Germline V gene lookup returns CDR1 SQVTM and CDR2 ANQGSEA. The TCR sequence derives from a girl under 18 with multiple sclerosis. The chain is built from TRBV29-1 and TRBJ1-2; D gene unclear. Sequences were obtained from blood. CDR3 sequence (DNA): TGCAGCGTCGCCACCCGACGAACCATTGGCTACACCTTC. As protein: CSVATRRTIGYTF. The variable domain in full, completed from reference TRBV29-1 and TRBJ1-2, reads SAVISQKPSRDICQRGTSLTIQCQVDSQVTMMFWYRQQPGQSLTLIATANQGSEATYESGFVIDKFPISRPNLTFSTLTVSNMSPEDSSIYLCSVATRRTIGYTFGSGTRLTVV.